This T cell receptor beta chain was recorded in a study of blood T cell repertoires in COVID-19. Sequencing used immunoSEQ multiplex PCR; TCRdb keeps in-frame clones, though not all of them. The table records fewer than 250,000 clones, 85% to 90% of them present only once. Germline V lookup: CDR1 SGHNT, CDR2 YENEEA. The CDR3 extends over 13 amino acids. Germline trimming cut 5 bases from V and 4 bases from J; bases unmatched to any gene: 4. The sequence came from a man aged 50 to 60 who had been exposed to COVID-19. Input material: PBMCs or T cells enriched from blood (not recorded which). The chain has TRBV11-3 and TRBJ1-2, with 7 bases matching TRBD1. The CDR3 DNA follows: TGTGCCAGCAGCACAGGGACAGTCTATGGCTACACCTTC. Amino acids: CASSTGTVYGYTF. Combining the CDR3 with reference TRBV11-3 and TRBJ1-2 gives the whole variable domain EAGVVQSPRYKIIEKKQPVAFWCNPISGHNTLYWYLQNLGQGPELLIRYENEEAVDDSQLPKDRFSAERLKGVDSTLKIQPAELGDSAVYLCASSTGTVYGYTFGSGTRLTVV.